This T cell receptor (beta chain) came from a study of beta chain features in type 1 diabetes. As for the study in general: Patients and healthy donors were similar in age, gender and cell yields. Cells sorted and examined across all samples totaled 90 million to 120 million.

General study findings and limits: Moderate but significant shortening of TCRB CDR3s was recorded in all four CD4+ subsets from Type 1 diabetes patients.

Donors contributed one heparinised blood draw apiece, averaging roughly 0.12 L. A sort by CD45RO/CCR7/CD25/CD127/CD95/CD27 yielded CD4+ naive, central memory, regulatory and stem cell-like memory cells. This CDR3 is 15 amino acids long. Germline V gene sequence: CDR1 MDHEN, CDR2 SYDVKM. The V end was cut by 6 bases, the J end by 9 bases, with 23 bases between. As concerns this clone: Its antigen is not known.

Expressed TCRB transcripts were sequenced because the entire RNA isolate underwent reverse transcription. Clones were read by immunoSEQ multiplex PCR, and TCRdb kept only the in-frame ones, dropping some. The data contain roughly 51,000 clones, around 53% of them seen just once; the ten biggest clones take up 2.6%. The chain recombines TRBV28 with TRBJ1-2, with D perhaps TRBD1 (6 bases). The sample comprised Tregs from blood. The clonotype originates from a woman aged 40 to 50 with type 1 diabetes. The CDR3 reads CASSLAGRTDTSYTF. In DNA form, the CDR3 reads TGTGCCAGCAGCTTGGCCGGAAGGACAGACACAAGCTACACCTTC.